The 3 T cell receptor gamma chains below come from one sample, sequenced in a study of gamma-delta T cells after stem cell transplantation. TCRdb re-called the RT-PCR reads through CATT. This repertoire shows some 5,000 gamma-chain clones, around 21% found once; its top ten account for 3.5%. Sample: gamma-delta T cells. The receptor source for this set is a human donor. It is not recorded whose cells these are; they may come from a transplant donor.

The rearrangement joins TRGV3 to TRGJ1 or TRGJ2. With 2 bases clipped from V and 3 bases from J, the junction kept 4 bases outside the gene matches. The germline gives CDR1 VTNTFY, CDR2 YDVSTARD (reference sequence). The CDR3 is 13 residues long. DNA of the CDR3: TGTGCCACCTGGGACAACCTTTATTATAAGAAACTCTTT. It is translated as CATWDNLYYKKLF.

The table lists this clone with a few counts. One junction end disagrees with the germline gene, perhaps due to a read error. The chain recombines TRGV3 with TRGJP2. The CDR3 loop spans 13 amino acids. Germline V CDR1 and CDR2: VTNTFY, YDVSTARD (reference sequence). CDR3 amino acids: CATRDQGDWIKTF. Here the CDR3 DNA reads TGTGCCACCCGGGACCAGGGGGATTGGATCAAGACGTTT.

In its sample, this clone was seen a few times. A read error may account for a junction end that differs from germline. This chain connects TRGV9 to TRGJ1 or TRGJ2. The CDR3 is 15 amino acids. Germline V gene lookup returns CDR1 GITISATS and CDR2 ISYDGTV (reference sequence). The CDR3 protein is CALWEVFQNYYRKLF. CDR3 DNA sequence: TGTGCCTTGTGGGAGGTGTTCCAGAATTATTATAGGAAACTCTTT.